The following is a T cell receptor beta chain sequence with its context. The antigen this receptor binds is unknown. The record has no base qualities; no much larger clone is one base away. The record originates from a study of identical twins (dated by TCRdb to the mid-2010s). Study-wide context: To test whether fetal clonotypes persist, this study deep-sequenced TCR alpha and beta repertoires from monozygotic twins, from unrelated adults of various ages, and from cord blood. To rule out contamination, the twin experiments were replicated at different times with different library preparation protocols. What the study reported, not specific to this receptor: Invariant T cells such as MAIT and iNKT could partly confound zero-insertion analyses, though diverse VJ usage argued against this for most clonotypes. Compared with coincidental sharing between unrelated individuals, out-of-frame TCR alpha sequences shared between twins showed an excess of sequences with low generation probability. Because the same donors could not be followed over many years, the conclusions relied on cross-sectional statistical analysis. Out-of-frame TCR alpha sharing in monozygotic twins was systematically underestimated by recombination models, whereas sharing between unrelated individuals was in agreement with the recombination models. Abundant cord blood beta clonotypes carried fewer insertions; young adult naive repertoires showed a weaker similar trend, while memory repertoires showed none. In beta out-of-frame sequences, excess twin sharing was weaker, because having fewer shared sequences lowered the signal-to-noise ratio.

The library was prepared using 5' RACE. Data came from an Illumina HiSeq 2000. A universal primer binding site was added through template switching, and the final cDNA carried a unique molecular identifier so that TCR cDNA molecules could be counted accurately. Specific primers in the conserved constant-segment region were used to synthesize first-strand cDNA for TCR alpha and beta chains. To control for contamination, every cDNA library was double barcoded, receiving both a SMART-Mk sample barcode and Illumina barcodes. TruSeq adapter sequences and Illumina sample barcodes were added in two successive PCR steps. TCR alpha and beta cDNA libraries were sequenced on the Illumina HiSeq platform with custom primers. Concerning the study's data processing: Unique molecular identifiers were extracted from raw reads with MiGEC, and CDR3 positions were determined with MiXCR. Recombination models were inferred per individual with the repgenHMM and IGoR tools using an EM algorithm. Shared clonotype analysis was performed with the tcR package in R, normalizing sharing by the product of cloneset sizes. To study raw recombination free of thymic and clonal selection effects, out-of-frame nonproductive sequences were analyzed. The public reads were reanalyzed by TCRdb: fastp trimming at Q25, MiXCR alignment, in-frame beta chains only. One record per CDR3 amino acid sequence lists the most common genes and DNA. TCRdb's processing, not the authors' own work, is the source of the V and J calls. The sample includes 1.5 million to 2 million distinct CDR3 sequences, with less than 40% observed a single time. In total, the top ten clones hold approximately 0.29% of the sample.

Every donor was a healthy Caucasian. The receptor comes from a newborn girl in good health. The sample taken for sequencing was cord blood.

CDR3 protein: CATHRGGAPGELFF. DNA sequence: TGTGCCACACATCGCGGGGGGGCCCCCGGGGAGCTGTTTTTT. The rearranged chain carries TRBV6-6 and TRBJ2-2, and TRBD2 matches 9 of the central bases. Taken from the germline V gene (reference sequence), the CDR1 and CDR2 loops are MNHNY and SVGAGI. The CDR3 has 14 amino acids, counting the end cysteine and phenylalanine. The DNA shown is the 42-base CDR3, in frame from base 1. The germline V and J ends show losses of 10 bases and 6 bases respectively, and no gene match explains 9 bases of the junction.